The 11 T cell receptor beta chains presented below share a single source sample, sequenced in a study of blood T cell repertoires in COVID-19. The assay was immunoSEQ multiplex PCR, and TCRdb's table has in-frame clones only and misses some. The sample contains about 440,000 clones, roughly 90% of which appear only once. Sequencing was performed on peripheral blood. These receptors were obtained from a woman in her thirties with acute or convalescent COVID-19.

The chain recombines TRBV5-1 with TRBJ1-3, with D maybe TRBD1 (5 bases). Germline-derived CDR1 and CDR2 are SGHRS and YFSETQ. This CDR3 contains 15 residues. Deletions cut 0 bases from V and 7 bases from J, with 14 bases between. This chain's CDR3 is CASSLAGERSNTIYF. The CDR3 DNA is TGCGCCAGCAGCTTGGCGGGGGAACGGTCGAACACCATATATTTT.

This chain connects TRBV7-9 to TRBJ2-2, with D possibly being TRBD1 (6 bases). The CDR3 is made up of 15 amino acids. Trimming cost V 5 bases and J 4 bases, with 14 bases left between them. CDR1 SEHNR and CDR2 FQNEAQ come from the germline V gene (reference sequence). The CDR3 sequence: CASSEKGESTGELFF. The CDR3 coding sequence is TGTGCCAGCAGCGAGAAGGGGGAATCCACCGGGGAGCTGTTTTTT. The variable domain in full, completed from reference TRBV7-9 and TRBJ2-2, reads DTGVSQNPRHKITKRGQNVTFRCDPISEHNRLYWYRQTLGQGPEFLTYFQNEAQLEKSRLLSDRFSAERPKGSFSTLEIQRTEQGDSAMYLCASSEKGESTGELFFGEGSRLTVL.

CDR3 nucleotides: TGTGCCAGCGGGGGACAGGACTTATATGGCTACACCTTC. This translates into CASGGQDLYGYTF. The chain uses TRBV6-5 and TRBJ1-2; 8 bases are a match to TRBD1. Germline CDR1 MNHEY, CDR2 SVGAGI. After removal of 8 bases from V and 5 bases from J, the junction contained 7 bases not matched to a gene. CDR3 length: 13 amino acids.

Concerning this clone itself: The sample carries other DNA sequences with the same CDR3. The chain recombines TRBV6-5 with TRBJ1-2; 12 nucleotides agree with TRBD1. CDR1 is MNHEY and CDR2 is SVGAGI in the germline V gene. This CDR3 region has 15 residues. V shed 2 bases and J 4 bases; nucleotides not matched to a gene: 2. In nucleotides, the CDR3 is TGTGCCAGCAGTTACGGGACAGGGGGCGGCTATGGCTACACCTTC. It specifies CASSYGTGGGYGYTF.

Only one count was recorded for this clone. The chain employs TRBV9 and TRBJ2-1; 7 bases are a match to TRBD2. Germline-derived CDR1 and CDR2 are SGDLS and YYNGEE. The junction had 5 bases not matched to a gene; V was cut back by 0 bases and J by 5 bases. The CDR3 runs 15 residues. The CDR3 bases are TGTGCCAGCAGCGTAGAAGGGACTACCGACAATGAGCAGTTCTTC. As protein: CASSVEGTTDNEQFF.

This chain links TRBV27 with TRBJ2-3; no definite D call. This CDR3 contains 14 residues. Germline CDR1 and CDR2: MNHEY and SMNVEV (reference sequence). The V end was cut by 0 bases, the J end by 3 bases, with 7 bases between. In DNA form, the CDR3 reads TGTGCCAGCAGTTTATCGTACCAGACAGATACGCAGTATTTT. It codes for CASSLSYQTDTQYF.

CDR3 sequence reads: CASSPPGHNNEKLFF. The DNA of the CDR3 is TGTGCCAGCAGCCCCCCGGGACACAATAATGAAAAACTGTTTTTT. This sequence joins TRBV28 and TRBJ1-4, with D possibly matching TRBD1 (6 bases). The CDR3 loop spans 15 amino acids. Germline assignment: CDR1 MDHEN and CDR2 SYDVKM. V was shortened by 6 bases and J by 4 bases, with 15 bases between the two germline ends.

The V call is TRBV12-2, the J call TRBJ1-6. TRBV12-2 is a pseudogene locus. The CDR3 has 16 residues. CDR3 nucleotides: TGTGCAAGTCGCTTAGCGCGGGGTGGTGATAATTCACCCCTCCACTTT. It specifies CASRLARGGDNSPLHF.

The chain employs TRBV5-1 and TRBJ2-1, with 9 bases matching TRBD2. Germline lookup yields CDR1 SGHRS and CDR2 YFSETQ. Trimming removed 5 bases from V and 7 bases from J; junction bases left unmatched: 7. CDR3 length: 14 residues. CDR3 loop: CASSVSGGMNEQFF. The DNA for the CDR3 is TGCGCCAGCAGTGTTAGCGGGGGTATGAATGAGCAGTTCTTC.

This chain connects TRBV12-3 or TRBV12-4 to TRBJ1-4; a weak D match, TRBD1 (5 bases). This CDR3 region has 13 residues. V lost 2 bases and J 8 bases, leaving 9 bases between the germline ends. The DNA for the CDR3 is TGTGCCAGCAGTTTAAGGTCAGGGGAAAAACTGTTTTTT. Its translation: CASSLRSGEKLFF.

The rearrangement links TRBV6-5 to TRBJ2-4, with D maybe TRBD1 (5 bases). This CDR3 comprises 14 residues. CDR1 is MNHEY, CDR2 SVGAGI, per germline. The ends were cut back, 5 bases at V and 8 bases at J, with 16 bases in the middle. The chain's CDR3 is CASSPTAGRDIQYF. The CDR3 nucleotides are TGTGCCAGCAGTCCGACAGCCGGCCGGGACATTCAGTACTTC.